Each of the 22 T cell receptor beta chains below was sequenced from the same sample in a study of regulatory T cells in long-lasting Graves disease (dated by TCRdb to the early 2020s). Taken with the paper, the label for time point translates to: newly diagnosed GD, antithyroid drugs for less than 3 months. For both TCR sequencing and RNA sequencing, RNA was extracted from PBMCs using TRIzol. The method behind the library was multiplex PCR. The sequencer listed for this sample is Illumina HiSeq 4000. TCR beta libraries were built with iRepertoire HTBI primers and Arm-PCR amplification of CDR3 regions. The public reads were reprocessed in TCRdb via fastp at Q25 and MiXCR, keeping in-frame beta chains. Every CDR3 protein is listed once, alongside the most common genes and DNA of its rows. The sample data list 440,000 or so distinct CDR3 sequences, and 15% of these were observed just once. Jointly, the top ten make up approximately 16% of the sample.

In addition, the sample was reused for a study of T cells in Graves' hyperthyroidism and ophthalmopathy.

Sequenced here: peripheral blood mononuclear cells (PBMCs), sampled at new diagnosis, from a patient treated with antithyroid drugs. The receptors here all came from a woman younger than 45 with Graves disease. Donor details come from another sample of the same person, matched by shared clones.

The V gene is TRBV24-1, the J gene TRBJ2-1; 10 nucleotides line up with TRBD2. This CDR3 comprises 17 residues. Germline trimming cut 4 bases from V and 3 bases from J; bases unmatched to any gene: 8. CDR1 KGHDR and CDR2 SFDVKD come from the germline V gene. The CDR3 sequence: CATSDNLWTSGYNEQFF. CDR3 DNA: TGTGCCACCAGTGACAACTTATGGACTAGCGGCTACAATGAGCAGTTCTTC.

This clonotype was seen just once. The rearrangement joins TRBV19 to TRBJ1-4, with 9 bases that match TRBD1. This CDR3 region has 13 residues. CDR1 and CDR2 (germline): LNHDA, SQIVND (reference sequence). Unmatched junction bases numbered 6, after V lost 5 bases and J lost 11 bases. CDR3 region: CASSPDRGGKLFF. The CDR3 nucleotides read TGTGCCAGTAGTCCGGACAGGGGCGGGAAACTGTTTTTT. Combining the CDR3 with reference TRBV19 and TRBJ1-4 gives the whole variable domain DGGITQSPKYLFRKEGQNVTLSCEQNLNHDAMYWYRQDPGQGLRLIYYSQIVNDFQKGDIAEGYSVSREKKESFPLTVTSAQKNPTAFYLCASSPDRGGKLFFGSGTQLSVL.

The sample holds many counts of this clonotype. The chain uses TRBV5-1 and TRBJ2-2; the D gene could be TRBD1 or TRBD2 (5 bases each). V shed 5 bases and J shed 2 bases, with 13 bases lying between them. Looked up from germline, CDR1 is SGHRS and CDR2 is YFSETQ. The CDR3 is 15 residues long. CDR3 bases: TGCGCCAGCAGTCGGACGGGACCCAACACCGGGGAGCTGTTTTTT. It translates to CASSRTGPNTGELFF.

This clonotype was observed at least ten times. This chain joins TRBV28 and TRBJ2-1; D is unresolved. This CDR3 comprises 12 residues. CDR1 is MDHEN and CDR2 is SYDVKM in the germline V gene. V gave up 6 bases and J gave up 7 bases, with 10 bases separating them. CDR3 amino acids: CASRLDANEQFF. Here the CDR3 DNA reads TGTGCCAGCAGATTGGACGCAAATGAGCAGTTCTTC. The whole variable domain, filled in from reference TRBV28 and TRBJ2-1, reads DVKVTQSSRYLVKRTGEKVFLECVQDMDHENMFWYRQDPGLGLRLIYFSYDVKMKEKGDIPEGYSVSREKKERFSLILESASTNQTSMYLCASRLDANEQFFGPGTRLTVL.

Many counts were recorded for this clonotype. The J gene is TRBJ2-1, the V gene TRBV2, with 16 bases aligning to TRBD2. CDR1 SNHLY and CDR2 FYNNEI come from the germline V gene. CDR3 size: 18 residues. After removal of 2 bases from V and 8 bases from J, the junction contained 9 bases not matched to a gene. CDR3: CASSEQGLAGGPMDEQFF. CDR3 nucleotides: TGTGCCAGCAGTGAACAGGGACTAGCGGGAGGGCCAATGGATGAGCAGTTCTTC. Complete variable domain (other parts from reference TRBV2 and TRBJ2-1): EPEVTQTPSHQVTQMGQEVILRCVPISNHLYFYWYRQILGQKVEFLVSFYNNEISEKSEIFDDQFSVERPDGSNFTLKIRSTKLEDSAMYFCASSEQGLAGGPMDEQFFGPGTRLTVL.

This clonotype was found once. V and J are TRBV4-1 and TRBJ2-1; D ambiguous. The CDR3 runs to 18 residues. Trimming shortened V by 3 bases and J by 2 bases, and 20 bases separated the two germline ends. From germline, CDR1 is MGHRA and CDR2 YSYEKL. In nucleotides, the CDR3 is TGCGCCAGCAGCCATTCCCCCACGCAGCCCGCTCCCTACAATGAGCAGTTCTTC. Translated, it gives CASSHSPTQPAPYNEQFF.

This clonotype was found many times. This chain connects TRBV6-1 to TRBJ2-4; 9 nucleotides match TRBD2. This CDR3 has 15 amino acids. V dropped 7 bases and J dropped 4; count of bases not matched to a gene: 8. The germline gives CDR1 MNHNS, CDR2 SASEGT. The CDR3 DNA reads TGTGCCAGCATGCTAATGGCGGGAGGGAAAAACATTCAGTACTTC. Encoded protein: CASMLMAGGKNIQYF.

This clonotype appeared a few times. The V call is TRBV11-2, the J call TRBJ1-5; a weak D match, TRBD1 (6 bases). The V gene lost 3 bases and the J gene lost 2 bases, with 14 bases spanning the gap. This CDR3 region has 16 residues. Germline V gene data show CDR1 as SGHAT and CDR2 as FQNNGV. DNA of the CDR3: TGTGCCAGCAGCTTGGGGGGAGGGGGTGGCAATCAGCCCCAGCATTTT. Translated, it gives CASSLGGGGGNQPQHF. Using reference TRBV11-2 and TRBJ1-5 for the parts outside the CDR3, the full variable domain is EAGVAQSPRYKIIEKRQSVAFWCNPISGHATLYWYQQILGQGPKLLIQFQNNGVVDDSQLPKDRFSAERLKGVDSTLKIQPAKLEDSAVYLCASSLGGGGGNQPQHFGDGTRLSIL.

This clonotype appeared many times. This sequence joins TRBV7-8 and TRBJ2-1; 7 bases fit TRBD2. Losses at the gene ends were 0 bases for V and 4 bases for J; bases not matched to a gene: 6. The CDR3 has 16 amino acids. Germline-derived CDR1 and CDR2 are SGHVS and FQNEAQ. The DNA for the CDR3 is TGTGCCAGCAGCTTAGCGCAGGGAGGGGCATACAATGAGCAGTTCTTC. It specifies CASSLAQGGAYNEQFF. Filled out from reference TRBV7-8 and TRBJ2-1, the complete variable domain reads GAGVSQSPRYKVAKRGQDVALRCDPISGHVSLFWYQQALGQGPEFLTYFQNEAQLDKSGLPSDRFFAERPEGSVSTLKIQRTQQEDSAVYLCASSLAQGGAYNEQFFGPGTRLTVL.

With respect to this clonotype: A much larger clonotype is one base distant, so this may be a read error. The chain recombines TRBV7-2 with TRBJ2-2, with no clear D. The CDR3 totals 14 residues. The germline CDR1 and CDR2 sequences are SGHTA and FQGNSA. CDR3 bases: TGTGCCATACCTGGAGACGCGAACACCCGGGAGCTGTTTTTT. This codes for CAIPGDANTRELFF.

J is TRBJ2-7 and V is TRBV7-6; D is possibly TRBD1 or TRBD2 (6 bases each). CDR1 and CDR2 (germline): SGHVS, FNYEAQ. CDR3 length: 17 amino acids. V gave up 1 base and J gave up 1 base, with 17 bases separating them. This CDR3 reads CASSLGVFGGGSYEQYF. In nucleotides, the CDR3 is TGTGCCAGCAGCTTAGGCGTGTTCGGAGGGGGATCCTACGAGCAGTACTTC.

The rearrangement uses TRBV5-5 and TRBJ1-5; TRBD1 might be the D (5 bases). The CDR3 loop spans 15 amino acids. V lost 4 bases, J lost 2 bases, and 13 bases lay in between. Germline V gene lookup returns CDR1 SGHKS and CDR2 YYEKEE (reference sequence). CDR3 sequence: CASSTQPGGNQPQHF. The CDR3 DNA reads TGTGCCAGCAGCACGCAACCGGGGGGCAATCAGCCCCAGCATTTT.

The table lists this clonotype with many counts. The rearrangement joins TRBV9 to TRBJ2-1; TRBD1 might be the D (5 bases). The CDR3 sequence is 14 residues long. V was cut by 6 bases and J by 8 bases, with 18 bases left in between. The germline V gene has CDR1 SGDLS and CDR2 YYNGEE. CDR3 sequence reads: CASTFSEGVYEQFF. CDR3 DNA: TGTGCCAGCACCTTCTCCGAAGGGGTCTATGAGCAGTTCTTC.

In this sample, this clonotype turned up many times. CDR3: CASSGYVNTGELFF. CDR3 DNA sequence: TGTGCCAGCAGTGGATACGTGAACACCGGGGAGCTGTTTTTT. The chain combines TRBV6-1 with TRBJ2-2, with D hard to call. V was shortened by 4 bases and J by 1 base, with 7 bases between the two germline ends. The germline V gene has CDR1 MNHNS and CDR2 SASEGT. This CDR3 spans 14 amino acids.

Ten or more counts support this clonotype. This chain connects TRBV12-3 or TRBV12-4 to TRBJ2-1; tentative D call: TRBD1 (5 bases). Trimming pared 3 bases from V and 9 bases from J, leaving 15 bases between. CDR3 size: 14 residues. CDR3 DNA sequence: TGTGCCAGCAGTTTCGTTAGCCAGGGCGGTGAGCAGTTCTTC. It specifies CASSFVSQGGEQFF.

This clonotype was detected a few times. The V gene is TRBV2, the J gene TRBJ2-4, with D unresolved. The CDR3 runs 12 residues. Germline CDR1 is SNHLY and CDR2 is FYNNEI. The V and J ends lost 4 bases and 1 base respectively, with 2 bases between them. CDR3 bases: TGTGCCAGCAGTGGCGCCAAAAACATTCAGTACTTC. This sequence encodes CASSGAKNIQYF.

Remarks on this clonotype: A much larger clone sits a single nucleotide away, making a read error possible. The genes are TRBV7-3 and TRBJ2-2, with TRBD2 as a possible D gene (5 bases). This CDR3 region has 14 residues. Between the trimmed V and J ends, which lost 5 bases and 6 bases, there was a span of 13 bases. CDR1 is SGHTA, CDR2 FQGTGA, per germline. Here the CDR3 reads CASSPDGVPGELFF. The CDR3 nucleotides read TGTGCCAGCAGCCCCGACGGGGTCCCCGGGGAGCTGTTTTTT.

This clonotype was found many times. The chain employs TRBV11-2 and TRBJ2-3; D gene uncertain. From germline, CDR1 is SGHAT and CDR2 FQNNGV. The CDR3 runs to 12 residues. Trimming shortened V by 6 bases and J by 1 base, and 5 bases separated the two germline ends. This chain's CDR3 is CASRPGTDTQYF. The CDR3 nucleotides read TGTGCCAGCAGACCCGGCACAGATACGCAGTATTTT.

This clonotype was detected ten times or more. The chain couples TRBV13 to TRBJ2-1, with 8 bases identical to TRBD2. The CDR3 totals 18 residues. The germline V gene encodes CDR1 PRHDT and CDR2 FYEKMQ (reference sequence). After removal of 0 bases from V and 0 bases from J, the junction contained 7 bases not matched to a gene. The CDR3 loop is CASSLGLRSGSSYNEQFF. The CDR3 DNA reads as TGTGCCAGCAGCTTAGGCCTAAGGAGCGGGAGCTCCTACAATGAGCAGTTCTTC.

The table lists this clonotype with many counts. The chain recombines TRBV3-1 with TRBJ1-5; D may be TRBD1 (6 bases). V lost 4 bases, J lost 2 bases, and 12 bases lay in between. Germline V gene data show CDR1 as LGHDT and CDR2 as YNNKEL (reference sequence). The CDR3 totals 15 residues. CDR3 nucleotide sequence: TGTGCCAGCAGCCCAAGCCCAGGGGGCAATCAGCCCCAGCATTTT. Translated, it gives CASSPSPGGNQPQHF. The whole variable domain, remainder taken from reference TRBV3-1 and TRBJ1-5, is DTAVSQTPKYLVTQMGNDKSIKCEQNLGHDTMYWYKQDSKKFLKIMFSYNNKELIINETVPNRFSPKSPDKAHLNLHINSLELGDSAVYFCASSPSPGGNQPQHFGDGTRLSIL.

This clonotype was counted many times. The chain recombines TRBV2 with TRBJ1-1, with TRBD1 as a possible D gene (6 bases). CDR1 and CDR2 from the germline V gene are SNHLY and FYNNEI. CDR3 length: 14 residues. Trimming took 5 bases from V and 0 from J, leaving 10 bases between them. CDR3 DNA sequence: TGTGCCAGCAGTAAGGACAGCCTGAACACTGAAGCTTTCTTT. This gives the protein CASSKDSLNTEAFF.

Many counts were recorded for this clonotype. The genes are TRBV6-2 or TRBV6-3 and TRBJ2-1; 9 bases line up with TRBD2. With V trimmed by 5 bases and J by 9 bases, 8 bases remained unmatched. The germline CDR1 and CDR2 sequences are MNHEY and SVGEGT. This CDR3 spans 14 amino acids. CDR3 protein: CASSKLAGAREQFF. The CDR3 nucleotides read TGTGCCAGCAGTAAATTAGCGGGAGCGCGTGAGCAGTTCTTC.